This T cell receptor (beta chain) was recovered during a study of T cells in Graves' hyperthyroidism and ophthalmopathy. This clonotype was picked up many times. CDR3 length: 15 amino acids. Germline-derived CDR1 and CDR2 are GTSNPN and SVGIG (reference sequence). V was cut by 0 bases and J by 2 bases, with 14 bases left in between. What was amplified from RNA transcripts were TCR beta CDR3 regions. HTBI primers drove first-round RT-PCR of the TCR CDR3. TCRdb re-derived calls from the multiplex PCR reads in MiXCR, one entry per CDR3 protein. The table shows hundreds of thousands of distinct CDR3 sequences, with roughly 15% occurring only once.

This sequence joins TRBV30 and TRBJ2-7, with D tentatively TRBD2 (5 bases). This sequence was found in a woman younger than 35 with Graves' hyperthyroidism. The sequencing sample was made of blood. CDR3 nucleotides: TGTGCCTGGAGTGTCCTAGCCGCCGTTCCCTACGAGCAGTACTTC. Its protein product is CAWSVLAAVPYEQYF.